The rows below give T cell receptor beta chains drawn from one sample of a study of T cell responses to AZD1222 COVID-19 vaccine. Generated by immunoSEQ multiplex PCR, the TCRdb table keeps only in-frame clones and is missing some. The table lists approximately 85,000 clones, around 86% of them singletons. The specimen comprised peripheral blood, sampled on day 0 of AZD1222 vaccination. The receptors here all came from an adult in good health. Both conserved end residues are part of each CDR3. D genes are given only for firm matches. Clone size appears in some rows only: once, few, many, or a class for an expanded clone.

v_gene	d_gene	j_gene	abundance	CDR3aa	CDR3nt
TRBV11-3	TRBD1	TRBJ1-2	.	CASSSTGTDYGYTF	TGTGCCAGCAGCTCTACCGGGACAGACTATGGCTACACCTTC
TRBV24-1	.	TRBJ2-1	.	CATSDDGQQNGDEQFF	TGTGCCACCAGTGACGATGGACAGCAGAACGGCGATGAGCAGTTCTTC
TRBV5-1	.	TRBJ2-5	.	CASHRTQETQYF	TGCGCCAGCCATAGGACCCAAGAGACCCAGTACTTC
TRBV7-9	TRBD1	TRBJ1-5	few	CASSSTGGGQPQHF	TGTGCCAGCAGCTCCACAGGGGGCGGCCAGCCCCAGCATTTT
TRBV7-2	TRBD1	TRBJ1-2	.	CASLGQGGYTF	TGTGCCAGCCTCGGACAGGGAGGCTACACCTTC
TRBV9	.	TRBJ2-6	.	CASMSSGANVLTF	TGTGCCAGCATGAGCTCTGGGGCCAACGTCCTGACTTTC
TRBV28	.	TRBJ1-1	once	CASRLGTANTEAFF	TGTGCCAGCAGGCTCGGAACAGCGAACACTGAAGCTTTCTTT
TRBV27	TRBD1	TRBJ1-1	.	CASGKYPGTGVNTEAFF	TGTGCCAGCGGTAAGTACCCCGGGACAGGCGTGAACACTGAAGCTTTCTTT
TRBV18	TRBD2	TRBJ2-2	.	CASSTWTSGGLTGELFF	TGTGCCAGCTCAACTTGGACTAGCGGGGGCCTCACCGGGGAGCTGTTTTTT
TRBV20-1	.	TRBJ1-4	.	CSASSGEKLFF	TGCAGTGCTAGTTCGGGTGAAAAACTGTTTTTT
TRBV3-1/TRBV3-2	TRBD2	TRBJ2-2	.	CASSRSGGAPGELFF	TGTGCCAGCAGCCGGAGCGGGGGGGCCCCCGGGGAGCTGTTTTTT
TRBV5-1	.	TRBJ2-5	.	CASSLATHQETQYF	TGCGCCAGCAGCTTGGCGACGCACCAAGAGACCCAGTACTTC
TRBV30	TRBD1	TRBJ2-7	.	CAWRKGQSYEQYF	TGTGCCTGGAGGAAGGGACAGTCCTACGAGCAGTACTTC
TRBV19	.	TRBJ1-2	once	CASSPYGARGINYGYTF	TGTGCCAGTAGCCCGTACGGAGCCCGGGGGATAAACTATGGCTACACCTTC
TRBV6-6	.	TRBJ2-3	.	CASSYSRGLGVDTQYF	TGTGCCAGCAGTTACTCGAGGGGGTTAGGTGTAGATACGCAGTATTTT
TRBV5-1	.	TRBJ1-2	.	CASSLVWGSGDGYTF	TGCGCCAGCAGCTTGGTGTGGGGCAGCGGAGATGGCTACACCTTC
TRBV11-3	TRBD2	TRBJ2-1	.	CASSPGGSGRAFNNEQFF	TGTGCCAGCAGTCCGGGGGGTAGCGGGAGGGCCTTCAACAATGAGCAGTTCTTC
TRBV5-1	TRBD1	TRBJ2-5	.	CASSATGVQETQYF	TGCGCCAGCAGCGCAACAGGGGTACAAGAGACCCAGTACTTC
TRBV27	.	TRBJ1-5	once	CASSRQGVGQPQHF	TGTGCCAGCAGCCGTCAGGGAGTCGGTCAGCCCCAGCATTTT
TRBV18	.	TRBJ2-5	once	CASSPPYGAQETQYF	TGTGCCAGCTCACCACCGTATGGGGCCCAAGAGACCCAGTACTTC